One sample yielded the 13 T cell receptor beta chains listed below, sequenced in a study of blood T cell repertoires in COVID-19. Profiling relied on immunoSEQ multiplex PCR, and the TCRdb table lists in-frame clones only, not all of them. The sample consists of approximately 240,000 clones, 85% to 90% of them appearing once. What was sequenced was PBMCs or T cells enriched from blood (not recorded which). These TCRs come from a woman in her 50s in a cohort exposed to, infected with or recovered from COVID-19 (not recorded which).

This clone was observed once. J is TRBJ1-5 and V is TRBV27; 12 bases agree with TRBD1. Losses at the gene ends were 6 bases for V and 2 bases for J; bases not matched to a gene: 8. CDR1 is MNHEY, CDR2 SMNVEV, per germline (reference sequence). CDR3 length equals 17 residues. The CDR3: CASSPGTGGTGNQPQHF. The CDR3 DNA is TGTGCCAGCAGCCCCGGGACAGGGGGCACCGGCAATCAGCCCCAGCATTTT.

V and J are TRBV6-5 and TRBJ1-3; the D gene is possibly TRBD1 (6 bases). V lost 0 bases, J lost 2 bases, and 11 bases lay in between. Germline values: CDR1 MNHEY, CDR2 SVGAGI. This CDR3 contains 16 residues. CDR3 loop: CASSYSAGGTGNTIYF. Written as DNA, the CDR3 is TGTGCCAGCAGTTACTCGGCGGGGGGCACTGGAAACACCATATATTTT.

The rearrangement joins TRBV19 to TRBJ1-1, with 7 bases identical to TRBD1. In germline, CDR1 is LNHDA, CDR2 SQIVND (reference sequence). V shed 4 bases and J 2 bases; nucleotides not matched to a gene: 1. The CDR3 has 13 residues. CDR3 DNA sequence: TGTGCCAGTAGTAGGGACAGAAACACTGAAGCTTTCTTT. Protein sequence: CASSRDRNTEAFF. The complete variable domain, with remaining parts taken from reference TRBV19 and TRBJ1-1, reads DGGITQSPKYLFRKEGQNVTLSCEQNLNHDAMYWYRQDPGQGLRLIYYSQIVNDFQKGDIAEGYSVSREKKESFPLTVTSAQKNPTAFYLCASSRDRNTEAFFGQGTRLTVV.

This chain connects TRBV2 to TRBJ2-1; 12 bases align to TRBD2. Germline CDR1 reads SNHLY; CDR2 reads FYNNEI. The CDR3 has 15 residues. The V and J ends lost 5 bases and 6 bases, in that order; junction bases with no gene match: 5. The CDR3 spells CASSPTSGGINEQFF. The CDR3 coding sequence is TGTGCCAGCAGTCCTACTAGCGGGGGGATCAATGAGCAGTTCTTC.

The gene calls are TRBV29-1 and TRBJ1-2; 7 nucleotides match TRBD1. V was clipped by 4 bases and J by 8 bases; unmatched bases: 4. Germline V gene sequence: CDR1 SQVTM, CDR2 ANQGSEA. The CDR3 runs to 11 residues. DNA of the CDR3: TGCAGCGTTGGACAGGGCCAAGGCTACACCTTC. Encoded protein: CSVGQGQGYTF.

The gene calls are TRBV18 and TRBJ2-5; no reliable D call. V gave up 6 bases and J gave up 2 bases, with 10 bases separating them. The CDR3 contains 13 residues. Germline-derived CDR1 and CDR2 are KGHSH and LQKENI. CDR3: CASSYSLQETQYF. The CDR3 DNA reads as TGTGCCAGCTCCTACAGCTTACAAGAGACCCAGTACTTC.

The chain is built from TRBV3-1 (or the pseudogene TRBV3-2) and TRBJ1-2; 8 bases are a match to TRBD1. The J segment lost 7 bases and the V segment lost 3 bases, leaving 13 bases of the junction unmatched. CDR3 length: 16 amino acids. Germline loops: CDR1 LGHDT, CDR2 YNNKEL (reference sequence). The CDR3 is CASSHEDRVKLGGYTF. The CDR3 DNA follows: TGTGCCAGCAGCCACGAGGACAGGGTTAAACTCGGTGGCTACACCTTC.

J is TRBJ2-2 and V is TRBV5-4, with D possibly TRBD1 on 6 matching bases. V was trimmed by 4 bases and J by 4 bases, leaving 14 bases between them. This CDR3 comprises 15 residues. Germline assignment: CDR1 SGHNT and CDR2 YYREEE (reference sequence). CDR3 nucleotide sequence: TGTGCCAGCAGCGACCTCGACAGGCGCACCGGGGAGCTGTTTTTT. This encodes CASSDLDRRTGELFF.

The chain is built from TRBV5-1 and TRBJ2-2, with 8 bases aligning to TRBD2. Germline trimming cut 7 bases from V and 4 bases from J; bases unmatched to any gene: 9. CDR3 size: 15 residues. CDR1 is SGHRS, CDR2 YFSETQ, per germline. As DNA, the CDR3 is TGCGCCAGCCGAAGCGGGGGAGGGGGCACCGGGGAGCTGTTTTTT. This gives the protein CASRSGGGGTGELFF.

This clone was observed a single time. The rearrangement uses TRBV7-6 and TRBJ2-2; 9 nucleotides match TRBD1. The CDR3 is made up of 15 amino acids. The V gene end was trimmed by 4 bases and the J gene end by 5 bases; junction bases not matched to a gene: 5. In germline, CDR1 is SGHVS, CDR2 FNYEAQ. The CDR3 DNA is TGTGCCAGCAGCTCCGGACAGGGGTCAACCGGGGAGCTGTTTTTT. Translated, it gives CASSSGQGSTGELFF.

V and J are TRBV9 and TRBJ2-4; maybe TRBD2 (6 bases). Germline V CDR1 and CDR2: SGDLS, YYNGEE. CDR3 length: 14 residues. The V gene lost 7 bases and the J gene lost 6 bases, with 17 bases spanning the gap. CDR3 coding DNA: TGTGCCAGCGGCGCGGGGAACCCTGGAAACATTCAGTACTTC. Translation: CASGAGNPGNIQYF.

CDR3 region: CASTKGGGESYEQYF. DNA for the CDR3: TGTGCCAGCACAAAGGGGGGGGGCGAGAGCTACGAGCAGTACTTC. The rearrangement links TRBV4-2 to TRBJ2-7, with D perhaps matching TRBD2 (7 bases). Trimming cost V 7 bases and J 3 bases, with 19 bases left between them. The length of the CDR3 is 15 residues. Per the germline V gene, CDR1 is LGHNA and CDR2 is YNFKEQ.

The genes are TRBV30 and TRBJ1-2; 7 positions match TRBD1. The CDR3 extends over 13 amino acids. V was pared by 1 base and J by 6 bases, with 5 bases of the junction left unmatched. Germline values: CDR1 GTSNPN, CDR2 SVGIG (reference sequence). The CDR3 here is CAWSDRGLHGYTF. The CDR3 coding sequence is TGTGCCTGGAGTGACAGGGGTCTTCATGGCTACACCTTC. Combining the CDR3 with reference TRBV30 and TRBJ1-2 gives the whole variable domain SQTIHQWPATLVQPVGSPLSLECTVEGTSNPNLYWYRQAAGRGLQLLFYSVGIGQISSEVPQNLSASRPQDRQFILSSKKLLLSDSGFYLCAWSDRGLHGYTFGSGTRLTVV.